Below are 27 T cell receptor beta chains sequenced from a single sample in a study of response to subunit inactivated influenza vaccine. TCRdb processed the RT-PCR reads anew with MiXCR; each CDR3 protein has one entry. The sample shows around 520,000 distinct CDR3 sequences, less than 30% of them seen only once. The material was CD4+ T cells sorted from PBMCs, obtained roughly 5 days after vaccination. These receptors all come from a man in his fifties or sixties who received an inactivated influenza vaccine.

V gene TRBV29-1 combines with J gene TRBJ2-5, with D perhaps matching TRBD1 (5 bases). Germline CDR1 is SQVTM and CDR2 is ANQGSEA. There are 12 residues in the CDR3. V was pared by 4 bases and J by 5 bases, with 11 bases between. CDR3: CSVGREGETQYF. CDR3 DNA: TGCAGCGTTGGCAGGGAAGGCGAGACCCAGTACTTC.

This clonotype showed up just a few times. This chain connects TRBV5-1 to TRBJ1-1; perhaps TRBD1 as D (5 bases). Trimming pared 4 bases from V and 0 bases from J, leaving 16 bases between. Germline loops: CDR1 SGHRS, CDR2 YFSETQ. The CDR3 runs to 16 residues. The CDR3 spells CASSVRDWAMNTEAFF. The CDR3, as DNA: TGCGCCAGCAGCGTCCGGGACTGGGCTATGAACACTGAAGCTTTCTTT.

In its sample, this clonotype was seen a few times. The chain combines TRBV12-3 or TRBV12-4 with TRBJ2-5; 9 bases are shared with TRBD2. The CDR3 has 17 residues. Trimming cost V 5 bases and J 0 bases; bases outside gene matches: 10. Here the CDR3 DNA reads TGTGCCAGCAGTCGAAAAACCGGGACTAGCTACCAAGAGACCCAGTACTTC. Its protein product is CASSRKTGTSYQETQYF.

V gene TRBV28 combines with J gene TRBJ2-7; no firm D call. CDR3 length equals 13 residues. From germline, CDR1 is MDHEN and CDR2 SYDVKM. Trimming took off 3 bases at V and 3 bases at J, with 9 bases between the two ends. In DNA form, the CDR3 reads TGTGCCAGCAGTTTGAAGATAATCTACGAGCAGTACTTC. Its translation: CASSLKIIYEQYF. Filled out from reference TRBV28 and TRBJ2-7, the complete variable domain reads DVKVTQSSRYLVKRTGEKVFLECVQDMDHENMFWYRQDPGLGLRLIYFSYDVKMKEKGDIPEGYSVSREKKERFSLILESASTNQTSMYLCASSLKIIYEQYFGPGTRLTVT.

The chain recombines TRBV12-3 or TRBV12-4 with TRBJ2-1, with 11 positions matching TRBD2. This CDR3 has 17 amino acids. V shed 6 bases and J 0 bases; nucleotides not matched to a gene: 7. The CDR3 reads CASSPTSGGVSYNEQFF. DNA for the CDR3: TGTGCCAGCAGCCCAACTAGCGGGGGTGTCTCCTACAATGAGCAGTTCTTC.

Concerning this clonotype: The junction departs from the called germline gene at one end, perhaps through a read error. The chain is built from TRBV5-8 and TRBJ2-1, with 14 bases identical to TRBD2. This CDR3 contains 14 residues. Germline assignment: CDR1 SGHTS and CDR2 YDEGEE. CDR3 loop: CAGRLAGGVNEQFF. The CDR3 nucleotides are TGTGCCGGCAGACTAGCGGGAGGGGTAAATGAGCAGTTCTTC.

This clonotype was counted a few times. This chain connects TRBV28 to TRBJ2-5; 9 bases are a match to TRBD1. The length of the CDR3 is 16 residues. With 2 bases clipped from V and 4 bases from J, the junction kept 8 bases outside the gene matches. Germline lookup yields CDR1 MDHEN and CDR2 SYDVKM. CDR3 amino acids: CASSLVWDRVGETQYF. CDR3 DNA sequence: TGTGCCAGCAGTTTAGTTTGGGACAGGGTAGGAGAGACCCAGTACTTC.

This chain uses TRBV10-3 with TRBJ1-6; 7 nucleotides agree with TRBD1. Germline CDR1 and CDR2: ENHRY and SYGVKD. Unmatched junction bases numbered 6, after V lost 6 bases and J lost 7 bases. There are 14 residues in the CDR3. CDR3 nucleotides: TGTGCCATCAGGGAAGACAGGGTAAATTCACCCCTCCACTTT. It specifies CAIREDRVNSPLHF.

The CDR3 region is CASTAASGPYNEQFF. CDR3 nucleotides: TGTGCCAGCACCGCGGCTAGCGGCCCCTACAATGAGCAGTTCTTC. The rearrangement joins TRBV12-3 or TRBV12-4 to TRBJ2-1, with TRBD2 matching over 7 bases. V dropped 7 bases and J dropped 2; count of bases not matched to a gene: 8. CDR3 length: 15 residues.

The chain combines TRBV4-1 with TRBJ2-2, with unresolved D. The V end lost 4 bases, the J end lost 7 bases, and 13 bases lay between the germline ends. The CDR3 contains 14 residues. Germline values: CDR1 MGHRA, CDR2 YSYEKL. The CDR3 bases are TGCGCCAGCAGCCGACAAGAGACCAGCGGGGAGCTGTTTTTT. This codes for CASSRQETSGELFF.

This chain links TRBV12-3 or TRBV12-4 with TRBJ1-2, with D possibly matching TRBD1 (5 bases). The germline V and J ends were trimmed by 2 bases and 7 bases, with 20 bases remaining between them. The CDR3 has 16 residues. The CDR3: CASSLRERQGSSGYTF. The CDR3 DNA follows: TGTGCCAGCAGTTTAAGAGAACGGCAGGGCTCCTCTGGCTACACCTTC.

The rearrangement uses TRBV9 and TRBJ2-7; D is perhaps TRBD1 (5 bases). Germline V lookup: CDR1 SGDLS, CDR2 YYNGEE. The germline V and J ends were trimmed by 0 bases and 0 bases, with 10 bases remaining between them. The CDR3 has 15 residues. Written as DNA, the CDR3 is TGTGCCAGCAGCGTAGGGCTAGGGGCCTCCTACGAGCAGTACTTC. It codes for CASSVGLGASYEQYF.

This clonotype was counted a few times. J is TRBJ1-1 and V is TRBV28; unclear D gene. V was pared by 5 bases and J by 5 bases, with 12 bases between. The CDR3 consists of 13 residues. CDR1 and CDR2 (germline): MDHEN, SYDVKM. CDR3 nucleotide sequence: TGTGCCAGCAGTCCCCGTGCTGGGACTGAAGCTTTCTTT. Its translation is CASSPRAGTEAFF.

This clonotype was counted a few times. The chain employs TRBV6-2 or TRBV6-3 and TRBJ2-1; 10 nucleotides agree with TRBD2. Germline trimming cut 6 bases from V and 3 bases from J; bases unmatched to any gene: 5. CDR3 length equals 15 residues. The V gene's germline CDR1 is MNHEY and CDR2 SVGEGT. Here the CDR3 DNA reads TGTGCCAGCAGGGCTAGCGGGAGAATCTACAATGAGCAGTTCTTC. It translates to CASRASGRIYNEQFF.

The chain carries TRBV6-1 and TRBJ1-5; TRBD1 matches at 9 bases. Germline CDR1 and CDR2: MNHNS and SASEGT. This CDR3 spans 14 amino acids. V lost 3 bases, J lost 7 bases, and 4 bases stayed unmatched. CDR3 amino acids: CASSETGGPQPQHF. CDR3 DNA: TGTGCCAGCAGTGAGACAGGGGGACCGCAGCCCCAGCATTTT.

The V and J genes are TRBV25-1 and TRBJ2-7; TRBD2 might be the D (5 bases). Trimming stripped 8 bases from V and 2 bases from J, with 16 bases between. Germline V lookup: CDR1 MGHDK, CDR2 SYGVNS. The CDR3 runs 14 residues. CDR3 amino acids: CASSHEGNTYEQYF. The CDR3 DNA is TGTGCCAGCTCTCACGAGGGAAATACCTACGAGCAGTACTTC.

This clonotype occurred a few times. The chain recombines TRBV12-3 or TRBV12-4 with TRBJ1-1; D gene uncertain. Trimming left V 3 bases short and J 0 bases short, with 5 bases between. The CDR3 covers 13 residues. This chain's CDR3 is CASSLSMNTEAFF. The CDR3, as DNA: TGTGCCAGCAGTTTGAGTATGAACACTGAAGCTTTCTTT.

This clonotype was detected a few times. The chain couples TRBV29-1 to TRBJ2-5; 7 nucleotides line up with TRBD2. Germline V gives CDR1 SQVTM, CDR2 ANQGSEA. The V gene end was trimmed by 7 bases and the J gene end by 5 bases; junction bases not matched to a gene: 13. The CDR3 extends over 14 amino acids. CDR3: CSGEPSGKGETQYF. CDR3 bases: TGCAGCGGGGAGCCTAGCGGCAAAGGGGAGACCCAGTACTTC.

Here the CDR3 reads CSASSGTGRDTQYF. The CDR3 DNA reads as TGCAGTGCGTCGTCCGGGACAGGGCGAGATACGCAGTATTTT. The J gene is TRBJ2-3, the V gene TRBV20-1; TRBD1 aligns across 9 bases. CDR3 size: 14 residues. The V gene's germline CDR1 is DFQATT and CDR2 SNEGSKA (reference sequence). With V trimmed by 6 bases and J by 5 bases, 9 bases remained unmatched.

This clonotype was seen more than once but under ten times. V gene TRBV28 combines with J gene TRBJ2-1; TRBD1 matches 10 bases. The CDR3 has 16 amino acids. Trimming cost V 4 bases and J 2 bases; bases outside gene matches: 5. Germline CDR1 MDHEN, CDR2 SYDVKM. CDR3 residues: CASSSRDRGPYNEQFF. The CDR3 DNA is TGTGCCAGCAGTTCAAGGGACAGGGGACCCTACAATGAGCAGTTCTTC.

This clonotype has a count of ten or more. The chain joins TRBV5-1 to TRBJ2-3; D may correspond to TRBD1 or TRBD2 (5 bases each). V was clipped by 0 bases and J by 2 bases, with 7 bases between them. This CDR3 contains 14 residues. Looked up from germline, CDR1 is SGHRS and CDR2 is YFSETQ. Here the CDR3 reads CASSLGDPTDTQYF. CDR3 bases: TGCGCCAGCAGCTTGGGGGACCCCACAGATACGCAGTATTTT.

This clonotype showed up just a few times. The CDR3 is CSVEAWGDRSGETQYF. DNA for the CDR3: TGCAGCGTTGAAGCGTGGGGGGACAGGTCAGGGGAGACCCAGTACTTC. This chain connects TRBV29-1 to TRBJ2-5; the match to TRBD1 covers 8 bases. V was pared by 1 base and J by 5 bases, with 12 bases of the junction left unmatched. In germline, CDR1 is SQVTM, CDR2 ANQGSEA. The CDR3 is 16 residues long.

This chain uses TRBV15 with TRBJ2-3; D uncertain. This CDR3 region has 15 residues. Looked up from germline, CDR1 is LNHNV and CDR2 is YYDKDF (reference sequence). Between the trimmed V and J ends, which lost 0 bases and 0 bases, there was a span of 7 bases. CDR3 sequence: CATSRDRVSTDTQYF. Here the CDR3 DNA reads TGTGCCACCAGCAGAGATCGGGTTAGCACAGATACGCAGTATTTT.

There are a few counts of this clonotype. The chain recombines TRBV29-1 with TRBJ2-7, with D unclear. Germline V gives CDR1 SQVTM, CDR2 ANQGSEA. The germline V and J ends were trimmed by 4 bases and 3 bases, with 13 bases remaining between them. The CDR3 length is 13 residues. The CDR3 DNA sequence: TGCAGCGTTGCTTCCGGAATCTACTACGAGCAGTACTTC. It yields the protein CSVASGIYYEQYF.

This chain uses TRBV7-9 with TRBJ1-1; D call uncertain. There are 15 residues in the CDR3. Trimming cost V 4 bases and J 4 bases, with 16 bases left between them. Germline V gene data show CDR1 as SEHNR and CDR2 as FQNEAQ (reference sequence). Written as DNA, the CDR3 is TGTGCCAGCAGCTCTGTGGTGGGTGAGGGCACTGAAGCTTTCTTT. Its translation: CASSSVVGEGTEAFF.

This clonotype has a handful of counts. V and J are TRBV24-1 and TRBJ1-5; D is undetermined. The CDR3 consists of 13 residues. Trimming removed 1 base at V and 3 bases at J, with 3 bases between. Looked up from germline, CDR1 is KGHDR and CDR2 is SFDVKD. This chain's CDR3 is CATSDFDNQPQHF. DNA for the CDR3: TGTGCCACCAGTGATTTCGACAATCAGCCCCAGCATTTT.

The genes are TRBV4-1 and TRBJ2-3; D is possibly TRBD2 (6 bases). CDR1 and CDR2 from the germline V gene are MGHRA and YSYEKL. Trimming removed 1 base at V and 2 bases at J, with 10 bases between. The CDR3 spans 15 residues. CDR3 loop: CASSQGRDHTDTQYF. The CDR3 region has the DNA TGCGCCAGCAGCCAAGGGCGGGATCACACAGATACGCAGTATTTT.